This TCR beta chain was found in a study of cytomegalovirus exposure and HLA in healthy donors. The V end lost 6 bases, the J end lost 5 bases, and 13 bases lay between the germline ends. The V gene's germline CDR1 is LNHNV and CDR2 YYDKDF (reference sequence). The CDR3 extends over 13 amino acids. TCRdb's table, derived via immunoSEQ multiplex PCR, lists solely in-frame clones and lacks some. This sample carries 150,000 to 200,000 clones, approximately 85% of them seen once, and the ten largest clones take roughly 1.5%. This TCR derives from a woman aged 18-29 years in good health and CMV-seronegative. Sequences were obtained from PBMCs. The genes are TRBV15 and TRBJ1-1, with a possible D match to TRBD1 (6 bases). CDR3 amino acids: CATRQGLGTEAFF. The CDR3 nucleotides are TGTGCCACCAGGCAGGGGCTGGGGACTGAAGCTTTCTTT.